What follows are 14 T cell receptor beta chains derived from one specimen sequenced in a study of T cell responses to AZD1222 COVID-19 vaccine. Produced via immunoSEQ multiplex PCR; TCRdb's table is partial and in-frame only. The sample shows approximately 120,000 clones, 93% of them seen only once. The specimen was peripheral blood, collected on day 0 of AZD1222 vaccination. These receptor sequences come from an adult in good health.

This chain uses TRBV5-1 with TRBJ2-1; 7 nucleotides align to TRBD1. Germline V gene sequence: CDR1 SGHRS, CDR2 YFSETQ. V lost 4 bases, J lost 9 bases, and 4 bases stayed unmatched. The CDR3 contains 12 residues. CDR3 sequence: CASSTSGGEQFF. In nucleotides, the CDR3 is TGCGCCAGCAGCACCTCAGGGGGTGAGCAGTTCTTC.

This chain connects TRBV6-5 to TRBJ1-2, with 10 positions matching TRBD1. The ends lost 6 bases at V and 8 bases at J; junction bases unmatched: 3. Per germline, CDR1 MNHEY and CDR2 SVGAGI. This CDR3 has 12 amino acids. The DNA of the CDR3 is TGTGCCAGCAGGACGGGACAGGGGGGCTACACCTTC. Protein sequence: CASRTGQGGYTF.

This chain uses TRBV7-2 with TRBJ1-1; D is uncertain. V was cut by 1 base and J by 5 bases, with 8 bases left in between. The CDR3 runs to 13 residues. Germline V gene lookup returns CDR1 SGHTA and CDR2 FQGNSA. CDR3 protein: CASSLDRGTEAFF. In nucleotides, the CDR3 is TGTGCCAGCAGCTTAGATCGGGGTACTGAAGCTTTCTTT.

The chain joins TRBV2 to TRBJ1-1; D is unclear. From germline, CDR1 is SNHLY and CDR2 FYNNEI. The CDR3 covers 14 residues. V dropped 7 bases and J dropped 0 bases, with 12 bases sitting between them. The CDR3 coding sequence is TGTGCCAGCACCGGGCGTAGTATGAACACTGAAGCTTTCTTT. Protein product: CASTGRSMNTEAFF.

The CDR3 sequence: CASSQGGISDGYTF. The CDR3 DNA sequence: TGCGCCAGCAGCCAGGGTGGAATCTCGGATGGCTACACCTTC. The gene calls are TRBV5-1 and TRBJ1-2; possibly TRBD1 for D (5 bases). Germline loops: CDR1 SGHRS, CDR2 YFSETQ. V dropped 4 bases and J dropped 6 bases, with 16 bases sitting between them. The CDR3 consists of 14 residues. The variable domain in full, completed from reference TRBV5-1 and TRBJ1-2, reads KAGVTQTPRYLIKTRGQQVTLSCSPISGHRSVSWYQQTPGQGLQFLFEYFSETQRNKGNFPGRFSGRQFSNSRSEMNVSTLELGDSALYLCASSQGGISDGYTFGSGTRLTVV.

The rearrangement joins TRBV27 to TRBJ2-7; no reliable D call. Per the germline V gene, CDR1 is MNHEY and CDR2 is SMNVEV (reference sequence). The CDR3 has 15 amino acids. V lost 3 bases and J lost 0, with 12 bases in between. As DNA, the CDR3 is TGTGCCAGCAGTTTGGTTGCGGTGAGCTCCTACGAGCAGTACTTC. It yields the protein CASSLVAVSSYEQYF.

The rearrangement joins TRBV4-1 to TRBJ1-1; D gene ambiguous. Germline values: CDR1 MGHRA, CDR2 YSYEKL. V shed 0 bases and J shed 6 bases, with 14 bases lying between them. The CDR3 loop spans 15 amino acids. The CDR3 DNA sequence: TGCGCCAGCAGCCAAGAAAGTGGGAGTGGGGCTGAAGCTTTCTTT. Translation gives CASSQESGSGAEAFF.

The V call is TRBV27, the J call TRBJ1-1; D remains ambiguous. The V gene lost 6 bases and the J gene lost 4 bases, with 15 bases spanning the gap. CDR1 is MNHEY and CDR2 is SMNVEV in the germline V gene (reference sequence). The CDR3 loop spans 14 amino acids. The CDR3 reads CASRSISSGTEAFF. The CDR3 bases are TGTGCCAGCAGAAGCATCAGCTCGGGCACTGAAGCTTTCTTT.

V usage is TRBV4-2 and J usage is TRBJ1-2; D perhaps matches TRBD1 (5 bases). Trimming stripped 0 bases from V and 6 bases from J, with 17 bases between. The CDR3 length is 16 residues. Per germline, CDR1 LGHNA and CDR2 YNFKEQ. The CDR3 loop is CASSQEGDARRNGYTF. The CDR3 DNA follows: TGTGCCAGCAGCCAAGAGGGGGATGCTCGGAGAAATGGCTACACCTTC.

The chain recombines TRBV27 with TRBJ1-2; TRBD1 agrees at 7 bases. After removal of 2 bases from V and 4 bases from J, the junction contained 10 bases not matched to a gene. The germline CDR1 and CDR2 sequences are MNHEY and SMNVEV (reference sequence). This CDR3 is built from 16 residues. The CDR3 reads CASSLEGRGRFYGYTF. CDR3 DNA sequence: TGTGCCAGCAGTTTAGAAGGCAGGGGGAGATTCTATGGCTACACCTTC.

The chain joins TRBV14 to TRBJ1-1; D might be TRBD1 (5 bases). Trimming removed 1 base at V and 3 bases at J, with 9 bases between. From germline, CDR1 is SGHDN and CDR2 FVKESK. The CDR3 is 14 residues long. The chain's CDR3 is CASSQGRRDTEAFF. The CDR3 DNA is TGTGCCAGCAGCCAAGGCCGCAGGGACACTGAAGCTTTCTTT.

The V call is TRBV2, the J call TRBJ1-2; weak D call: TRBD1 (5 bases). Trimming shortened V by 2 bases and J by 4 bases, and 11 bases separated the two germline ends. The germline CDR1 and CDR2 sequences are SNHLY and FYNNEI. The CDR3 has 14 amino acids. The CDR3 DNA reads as TGTGCCAGCAGTGAAAGTAGTGGGGGCTATGGCTACACCTTC. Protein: CASSESSGGYGYTF.

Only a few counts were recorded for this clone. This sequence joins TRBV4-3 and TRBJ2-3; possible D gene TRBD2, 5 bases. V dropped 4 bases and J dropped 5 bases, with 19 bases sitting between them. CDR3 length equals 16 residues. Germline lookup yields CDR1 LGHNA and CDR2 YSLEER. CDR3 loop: CASSPRGKAPLDTQYF. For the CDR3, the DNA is TGCGCCAGCAGCCCCCGAGGGAAGGCGCCGTTAGATACGCAGTATTTT.

The CDR3 spells CASSSPKAPNTGELFF. For the CDR3, the DNA is TGTGCCAGCAGTTCCCCGAAAGCCCCGAACACCGGGGAGCTGTTTTTT. V and J are TRBV28 and TRBJ2-2; no definite D call. The V end lost 4 bases, the J end lost 0 bases, and 12 bases lay between the germline ends. Germline CDR1 MDHEN, CDR2 SYDVKM. This CDR3 region has 16 residues.